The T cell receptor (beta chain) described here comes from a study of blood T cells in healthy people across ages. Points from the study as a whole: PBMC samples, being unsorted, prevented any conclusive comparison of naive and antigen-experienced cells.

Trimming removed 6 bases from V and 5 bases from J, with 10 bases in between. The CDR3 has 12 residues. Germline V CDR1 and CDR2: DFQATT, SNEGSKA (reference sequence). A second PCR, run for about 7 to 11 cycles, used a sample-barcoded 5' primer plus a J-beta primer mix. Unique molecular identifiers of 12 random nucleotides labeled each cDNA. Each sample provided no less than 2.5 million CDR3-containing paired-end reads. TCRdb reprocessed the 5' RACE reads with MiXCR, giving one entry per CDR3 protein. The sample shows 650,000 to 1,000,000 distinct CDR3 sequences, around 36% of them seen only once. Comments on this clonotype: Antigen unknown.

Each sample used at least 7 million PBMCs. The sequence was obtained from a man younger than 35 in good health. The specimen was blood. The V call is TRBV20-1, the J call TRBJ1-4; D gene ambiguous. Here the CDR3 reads CSAGFLNEKLFF. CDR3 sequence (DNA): TGCAGTGCAGGGTTCCTAAATGAAAAACTGTTTTTT.